The clone carrying this T cell receptor (beta chain) showed up just a few times. Its antigen is unidentified. This CDR3 region has 19 residues. V was clipped by 5 bases and J by 3 bases; unmatched bases: 16. CDR1 is MDHEN, CDR2 SYDVKM, per germline. These data come from a study of cytomegalovirus exposure and HLA in healthy donors. Use of 60 Vbeta and 13 Jbeta primers characterized the PCR. The method was immunoSEQ multiplex PCR; TCRdb's version includes in-frame clones alone and lacks a portion of them. In the table there are around 150,000 clones, more than 75% of which are singletons. Overall study results and limits: In a later analysis, V- and J-gene trimming of beta chains associated with a DCLRE1C missense variant, replicated independently. TCR beta sequences numbering some 17,000 were associated with HLA alleles at 0.05 false discovery rate in a later analysis. Highly shared variants forming one cluster were likely a sequencing artifact.

The source is a woman between 50 and 59 years old in good health and CMV-seropositive. The chain employs TRBV28 and TRBJ1-2, with 12 bases lining up with TRBD1. The source material was PBMCs. DNA for the CDR3: TGTGCCAGCAGTCCCCCCTCCGGGACAGGGGGCGGTCTGGACTATGGCTACACCTTC. It codes for CASSPPSGTGGGLDYGYTF.